A single sample gave rise to the 10 T cell receptor beta chains below, sequenced in a study of blood T cell repertoires in COVID-19. Using immunoSEQ multiplex PCR, the repertoire was profiled, and TCRdb retains in-frame clones only, with some absent. The data contain just over 650,000 clones, approximately 90% of them singletons. The sample comprised peripheral blood. The source is a woman younger than 30 with acute or convalescent COVID-19.

This clone was counted once. This chain connects TRBV29-1 to TRBJ1-2; D not resolved. The germline CDR1 and CDR2 sequences are SQVTM and ANQGSEA. The CDR3 consists of 8 residues. With 7 bases removed from V and 13 bases from J, the gap between germline ends came to 10 bases. CDR3 nucleotides: TGCAGCGCGAGTGAGGTCACCTTC. It yields the protein CSASEVTF.

This clone was recorded only once. In nucleotides, the CDR3 is TGTGCCAGCAGCTCGCAGCGGGGCAGGGGGCCAGAAAAACTGTTTTTT. Its protein product is CASSSQRGRGPEKLFF. V is TRBV7-2 and J is TRBJ1-4; 8 bases are a match to TRBD1. The CDR3 runs to 16 residues. The ends lost 4 bases at V and 8 bases at J; junction bases unmatched: 12. Looked up from germline, CDR1 is SGHTA and CDR2 is FQGNSA.

The chain links TRBV30 to TRBJ2-1; TRBD1 agrees at 8 bases. J gave up 8 bases and V 5 bases, and 11 bases lay outside the gene matches. This CDR3 has 14 amino acids. Germline V lookup: CDR1 GTSNPN, CDR2 SVGIG (reference sequence). The CDR3 DNA sequence: TGTGCCTGGGCCCGGGACAGGTCCATGGATGAGCAGTTCTTC. Amino acid sequence: CAWARDRSMDEQFF.

The J gene is TRBJ1-4, the V gene TRBV12-3 or TRBV12-4; D is uncertain. The CDR3 loop spans 12 amino acids. Trimming stripped 5 bases from V and 8 bases from J, with 9 bases between. The CDR3 DNA reads TGTGCCAGCAGTCGCGAGGGCGAAAAACTGTTTTTT. Protein sequence: CASSREGEKLFF.

The chain couples TRBV18 to TRBJ1-2; the match to TRBD1 covers 8 bases. With V trimmed by 6 bases and J by 2 bases, 11 bases remained unmatched. This CDR3 spans 16 amino acids. Germline V lookup: CDR1 KGHSH, CDR2 LQKENI. The chain's CDR3 is CASSQGTGQINYGYTF. The DNA of the CDR3 is TGTGCCAGCTCCCAAGGGACAGGTCAGATAAACTATGGCTACACCTTC.

This sequence joins TRBV25-1 and TRBJ1-5; TRBD1 matches 7 bases. Losses at the gene ends were 5 bases for V and 1 base for J; bases not matched to a gene: 5. Germline V gives CDR1 MGHDK, CDR2 SYGVNS. The CDR3 extends over 15 amino acids. The CDR3 here is CASSRGTASNQPQHF. The CDR3 DNA reads TGTGCCAGCAGTCGTGGGACAGCAAGCAATCAGCCCCAGCATTTT.

This sequence joins TRBV11-2 and TRBJ2-2; no firm D call. V lost 1 base and J 5 bases, leaving 8 bases between the germline ends. Germline-derived CDR1 and CDR2 are SGHAT and FQNNGV. The length of the CDR3 is 14 residues. The CDR3 protein is CASSLGQFTGELFF. The CDR3 DNA reads TGTGCCAGCAGCTTAGGGCAGTTTACCGGGGAGCTGTTTTTT.

This sequence joins TRBV5-5 and TRBJ1-1, with TRBD1 matching over 12 bases. This CDR3 has 15 residues. The J segment lost 4 bases and the V segment lost 3 bases, leaving 4 bases of the junction unmatched. Looked up from germline, CDR1 is SGHKS and CDR2 is YYEKEE (reference sequence). The CDR3 spells CASSSGTGGVTEAFF. The CDR3 DNA reads TGTGCCAGCAGCTCGGGGACAGGGGGCGTCACTGAAGCTTTCTTT.

The chain's CDR3 is CASSQRVDRASSPLHF. The CDR3 region has the DNA TGTGCCAGCAGCCAGCGGGTGGACAGGGCCTCCTCACCCCTCCACTTT. This rearrangement joins TRBV6-2 or TRBV6-3 to TRBJ1-6; 8 bases are shared with TRBD1. The CDR3 is made up of 16 amino acids. Unmatched junction bases numbered 14, after V lost 6 bases and J lost 10 bases. Germline-derived CDR1 and CDR2 are MNHEY and SVGEGT.

The chain has TRBV7-9 and TRBJ2-1; 7 positions match TRBD2. Trimming at V came to 7 bases and at J to 5 bases, leaving 11 bases not matched to a gene. CDR1 and CDR2 (germline): SEHNR, FQNEAQ (reference sequence). The CDR3 spans 15 residues. Here the CDR3 reads CASKERGVPHNEQFF. CDR3 in DNA: TGTGCCAGCAAGGAACGGGGGGTCCCCCACAATGAGCAGTTCTTC.